This T cell receptor beta chain was captured in a study of T cell repertoires in cytomegalovirus infection. Study context: Both CMV infection and a matching HLA type were indicated by public TCR beta signatures.

The CDR3 covers 15 residues. The V end was cut by 7 bases, the J end by 1 base, with 16 bases between. Using its own MiXCR run on the reads, TCRdb lists one record per CDR3 protein. The sample carries under 30,000 distinct CDR3 sequences, approximately 22% recorded once. In its sample, this clonotype was seen many times. Its cognate antigen is unknown. The study's findings and limits: Cumulative frequency of public TCR beta families picked out carriers of CMV plus the relevant HLA.

The V and J genes are TRBV12-3 or TRBV12-4 and TRBJ1-1, with D perhaps matching TRBD1 (5 bases). Material: CD8+ T cells from cultured PBMCs, obtained from culture after CMV antigen stimulation. The source is a human donor in good health (CMV status not recorded). Some clones in this sample may be carry-over from other donors' samples. The CDR3 DNA follows: TGTGCCAGCATGTCCATAGACAGACAGAACACTGAAGCTTTCTTT. Translating it yields CASMSIDRQNTEAFF.